A single sample gave rise to the 14 T cell receptor beta chains below, sequenced in a study of regulatory T cells in long-lasting Graves disease. Combining iRepertoire HTBI primers with Arm-PCR of CDR3 regions, the authors built TCR beta libraries. TCRdb redid the calling of the multiplex PCR reads with MiXCR, one entry per CDR3 protein. The sample includes around 460,000 distinct CDR3 sequences, about 14% seen only once; the top ten take more than 15%. Indicated time point: newly diagnosed GD, antithyroid drugs for less than 3 months. There was RNA extracted from PBMCs, and the TCR library was made from it. The same sample was also used in a study of T cells in Graves' hyperthyroidism and ophthalmopathy.

This sample comprised peripheral blood mononuclear cells (PBMCs), obtained at new diagnosis, from a patient treated with antithyroid drugs. Receptors originate from a woman in her forties or fifties with Graves disease.

The chain carries TRBV5-1 and TRBJ2-7; 9 nucleotides align to TRBD2. Germline values: CDR1 SGHRS, CDR2 YFSETQ. The CDR3 is made up of 15 amino acids. The V gene end was trimmed by 4 bases and the J gene end by 1 base; junction bases not matched to a gene: 6. CDR3 DNA sequence: TGCGCCAGCAGCCCTAGCGGGGCAGTGTCCTACGAGCAGTACTTC. This codes for CASSPSGAVSYEQYF.

This clonotype was picked up a small number of times. An end of the junction differs from the germline gene, which may be a read error. The gene calls are TRBV6-5 and TRBJ2-7; a weak D match, TRBD1 (5 bases). The CDR3 covers 16 residues. CDR1 and CDR2 from the germline V gene are MNHEY and SVGAGI. The CDR3 DNA follows: TGTGCCAGCAGTTACTCAGCGATTGGGGCCTCCCACGAGCAGTACTTC. It translates to CASSYSAIGASHEQYF.

Comment on this clonotype: A much larger clone lies a single base off, so this may be a read error. The chain combines TRBV6-1 with TRBJ1-5; possibly TRBD1 for D (5 bases). CDR1 and CDR2 (germline): MNHNS, SASEGT. V lost 8 bases to trimming and J lost 5 bases, with 13 bases between them. This CDR3 has 13 residues. CDR3 residues: CASQLTEYQPQHF. The CDR3 region has the DNA TGTGCCAGCCAACTGACAGAGTATCAGCCCCAGCATTTT.

The table lists this clonotype with many counts. This chain connects TRBV11-1 to TRBJ2-1; a weak D match, TRBD2 (6 bases). The V gene lost 2 bases and the J gene lost 6 bases, with 11 bases spanning the gap. Germline V lookup: CDR1 SGHAT, CDR2 FQDESV (reference sequence). The CDR3 length is 14 residues. The CDR3 sequence: CASSLRGGVNEQFF. For the CDR3, the DNA is TGTGCCAGCAGCTTACGAGGCGGGGTCAATGAGCAGTTCTTC.

This clonotype was detected many times. The CDR3 DNA is TGTGCCAGCGGTGTTACAGGGGCAGGTCAGCCCCAGCATTTT. Protein: CASGVTGAGQPQHF. This chain joins TRBV2 and TRBJ1-5, with 7 bases matching TRBD1. CDR3 size: 14 residues. Germline-derived CDR1 and CDR2 are SNHLY and FYNNEI. With V trimmed by 8 bases and J by 6 bases, 10 bases remained unmatched.

At least ten counts were recorded for this clonotype. The CDR3 DNA sequence: TGTGCCAGCAGCCGGGGACTAGCGGGAGGGCCTGGGTACAATGAGCAGTTCTTC. Its translation is CASSRGLAGGPGYNEQFF. The chain uses TRBV7-6 and TRBJ2-1; 16 bases line up with TRBD2. The germline V gene encodes CDR1 SGHVS and CDR2 FNYEAQ. V lost 5 bases, J lost 4 bases, and 8 bases stayed unmatched. CDR3 size: 18 residues.

The chain combines TRBV30 with TRBJ1-2, with D unclear. Germline CDR1 GTSNPN, CDR2 SVGIG (reference sequence). The CDR3 has 13 residues. V gave up 4 bases and J gave up 2 bases, with 11 bases separating them. CDR3 DNA sequence: TGTGCCTGGACTAAAGTCCGGAACTATGGCTACACCTTC. Translated: CAWTKVRNYGYTF.

The chain joins TRBV28 to TRBJ1-3, with a possible D match to TRBD1 (5 bases). The CDR3 runs 14 residues. Trimming took 3 bases from V and 5 from J, leaving 11 bases between them. Germline V gene sequence: CDR1 MDHEN, CDR2 SYDVKM. The CDR3 is CASSFQGSRNTIYF. DNA for the CDR3: TGTGCCAGCAGTTTTCAGGGCTCAAGAAACACCATATATTTT.

This clonotype has ten or more counts. This chain joins TRBV28 and TRBJ2-5; the match to TRBD2 covers 15 bases. Looked up from germline, CDR1 is MDHEN and CDR2 is SYDVKM. The CDR3 is 20 residues long. The J segment lost 1 base and the V segment lost 5 bases, leaving 14 bases of the junction unmatched. CDR3: CASSLRPGTSGRPGQETQYF. The CDR3 DNA is TGTGCCAGCAGTCTACGTCCCGGGACTAGCGGGAGGCCGGGCCAAGAGACCCAGTACTTC.

This sequence joins TRBV6-2 or TRBV6-3 and TRBJ1-5; 8 nucleotides align to TRBD1. J lost 0 bases, V lost 5 bases, and 12 bases had no gene match. This CDR3 has 18 amino acids. CDR1 and CDR2 (germline): MNHEY, SVGEGT. For the CDR3, the DNA is TGTGCCAGCAGTGAAGCCACAGGGGGGCTATATAGCAATCAGCCCCAGCATTTT. Residues: CASSEATGGLYSNQPQHF.

The rearrangement links TRBV5-1 to TRBJ2-1, with TRBD2 matching 13 bases. V shed 3 bases, J shed 5 bases, and the junction held 5 bases outside the gene matches. Germline CDR1 and CDR2: SGHRS and YFSETQ. CDR3 length equals 16 residues. Here the CDR3 reads CASSSPGLAGNNEQFF. For the CDR3, the DNA is TGCGCCAGCAGCTCGCCGGGACTAGCGGGGAACAATGAGCAGTTCTTC.

This clonotype was seen repeatedly, ten times or more. The chain couples TRBV18 to TRBJ1-2; D is undetermined. The length of the CDR3 is 13 residues. Germline CDR1 KGHSH, CDR2 LQKENI. The V end was cut by 6 bases, the J end by 3 bases, with 11 bases between. The CDR3 DNA follows: TGTGCCAGCTCCCCAGACACCTACTATGGCTACACCTTC. It encodes CASSPDTYYGYTF. Together with reference TRBV18 and TRBJ1-2, the CDR3 gives the full variable domain: NAGVMQNPRHLVRRRGQEARLRCSPMKGHSHVYWYRQLPEEGLKFMVYLQKENIIDESGMPKERFSAEFPKEGPSILRIQQVVRGDSAAYFCASSPDTYYGYTFGSGTRLTVV.

This chain uses TRBV4-1 with TRBJ1-4; tentatively, D is TRBD1 (5 bases). With 0 bases removed from V and 8 bases from J, the gap between germline ends came to 10 bases. The CDR3 extends over 14 amino acids. CDR1 is MGHRA and CDR2 is YSYEKL in the germline V gene. The CDR3 DNA reads as TGCGCCAGCAGCCAAGAGGGGGGGGTGGAAAAACTGTTTTTT. Translation: CASSQEGGVEKLFF.

In its sample, this clonotype was seen a few times. The CDR3, as DNA: TGTGCCAGCAGGGAGGCGGGAGGCGGGTGGGAGCAGTTCTTC. Amino acid sequence: CASREAGGGWEQFF. The chain has TRBV27 and TRBJ2-1, with 8 bases matching TRBD2. Germline V CDR1 and CDR2: MNHEY, SMNVEV (reference sequence). V lost 6 bases, J lost 10 bases, and 11 bases stayed unmatched. The CDR3 length is 14 residues.